This T cell receptor (beta chain) was profiled in a study of OX40 agonist ivuxolimab in advanced cancers. The CDR3 totals 15 residues. Trimming at V came to 2 bases and at J to 6 bases, leaving 4 bases not matched to a gene. Germline-derived CDR1 and CDR2 are SGHDT and YYEEEE. The assay was immunoSEQ multiplex PCR, and TCRdb's table has in-frame clones only and misses some. Among about 21,000 clones listed, 70% to 90% were seen once. Peripheral blood came from all dose cohorts at three timepoints. Material: CD4+ or CD8+ T cells sorted from blood, obtained in a trial of the OX40 agonist ivuxolimab. The sequence was collected from an adult with an advanced solid tumor such as melanoma, head and neck, liver or kidney cancer. V usage is TRBV5-6 and J usage is TRBJ2-2; 10 positions agree with TRBD2. CDR3 sequence reads: CASSFSGRMSGELFF. DNA of the CDR3: TGTGCCAGCAGCTTTAGCGGGAGGATGTCCGGGGAGCTGTTTTTT.